This is a list of T cell receptor beta chains from one sample in a study of blood T cell repertoires in COVID-19. Generated by immunoSEQ multiplex PCR, the TCRdb table keeps only in-frame clones and is missing some. The sample lists fewer than 65,000 clones, over 75% occurring once. Sequencing was done on a sample of peripheral blood. The receptors here all came from a human donor in a cohort sampled during active COVID-19. Both conserved end residues are part of each CDR3. Each record gives: clone size, D gene, V gene, J gene, CDR3 DNA, CDR3 protein. The D gene is left open where the match is weak. Size values are once, few and many counts, or a class for expanded clones, and some rows have none.

size: once; D: -; V: TRBV7-3; J: TRBJ2-6; DNA: TGTGCCCGGAGAGGCGGGGCCAACGTCCTGACTTTC; CDR3: CARRGGANVLTF
size: -; D: -; V: TRBV3-1/TRBV3-2; J: TRBJ2-2; DNA: TGTGCCACCCCAGAGGGCGGGTGGGACACCGGGGAGCTGTTTTTT; CDR3: CATPEGGWDTGELFF
size: -; D: -; V: TRBV5-1; J: TRBJ2-1; DNA: TGCGCCAGCAGCTTGTCCTTAGCCTCCTACAATGAGCAGTTCTTC; CDR3: CASSLSLASYNEQFF
size: -; D: -; V: TRBV6-6; J: TRBJ1-2; DNA: TGTGCCAGCCGTGGGGGGGGGAACTATGGCTACACCTTC; CDR3: CASRGGGNYGYTF
size: once; D: TRBD1; V: TRBV6-2/TRBV6-3; J: TRBJ1-2; DNA: TGTGCCAGCAGCACAACACGACAGGGAACTGGAGGCTACACCTTC; CDR3: CASSTTRQGTGGYTF
size: -; D: TRBD2; V: TRBV20-1; J: TRBJ2-2; DNA: TGCAGTGCTAGTGGCCGTAGCGGGGGGGACACCGGGGAGCTGTTTTTT; CDR3: CSASGRSGGDTGELFF
size: -; D: TRBD2; V: TRBV4-3; J: TRBJ2-2; DNA: TGCGCCAGCAGCCATAAGCCGGGACTAGCGGACACCGGGGAGCTGTTTTTT; CDR3: CASSHKPGLADTGELFF
size: -; D: -; V: TRBV6-4; J: TRBJ2-2; DNA: TGTGCCAGCAGTGACGGGGGCGCCGGGGAGCTGTTTTTT; CDR3: CASSDGGAGELFF
size: -; D: TRBD2; V: TRBV9; J: TRBJ2-3; DNA: TGTGCCAGCAGCGTAGTAGCGGGGGGTGCTAGCACAGATACGCAGTATTTT; CDR3: CASSVVAGGASTDTQYF
size: -; D: TRBD2; V: TRBV6-2/TRBV6-3; J: TRBJ2-5; DNA: TGTGCCAGCAGTCAAGGGACTAGCGGGCTAAGGCAAGAGACCCAGTACTTC; CDR3: CASSQGTSGLRQETQYF
size: -; D: TRBD2; V: TRBV14; J: TRBJ2-2; DNA: TGTGCCAGCAGCCAAGATTGGGCGGTTCGGGAGGCTAAGAGCACCGGGGAGCTGTTTTTT; CDR3: CASSQDWAVREAKSTGELFF
size: few; D: TRBD2; V: TRBV11-2; J: TRBJ2-7; DNA: TGTGCCAGCAGCTCCACAGGCGGGGGTGCCTACGAGCAGTACTTC; CDR3: CASSSTGGGAYEQYF
size: -; D: -; V: TRBV5-1; J: TRBJ2-7; DNA: TGCGCCAGCAGCTTGGTACCAGGGTCCTACGAGCAGTACTTC; CDR3: CASSLVPGSYEQYF
size: -; D: -; V: TRBV24-1; J: TRBJ2-2; DNA: TGTGCCACCAGTGACCCTACCCTGAACACCGGGGAGCTGTTTTTT; CDR3: CATSDPTLNTGELFF
size: -; D: -; V: TRBV5-1; J: TRBJ1-3; DNA: TGCGCCAGCAGCTTTCAGGGGTTTGGAAACACCATATATTTT; CDR3: CASSFQGFGNTIYF
size: -; D: -; V: TRBV27; J: TRBJ2-6; DNA: TGTGCCAGCAGTTTATTCTGGGGATCGGGGGGGGCCAACGTCCTGACTTTC; CDR3: CASSLFWGSGGANVLTF
size: -; D: -; V: TRBV7-8; J: TRBJ2-7; DNA: TGTGCCAGCAGCCCTAGCTATCTTGCAGGATCCTACGAGCAGTACTTC; CDR3: CASSPSYLAGSYEQYF
size: -; D: -; V: TRBV3-1/TRBV3-2; J: TRBJ1-5; DNA: TGTGCCAGCAGCCAATACGTCGGCAGGCCCGACAATCAGCCCCAGCATTTT; CDR3: CASSQYVGRPDNQPQHF
size: many; D: -; V: TRBV5-4; J: TRBJ2-1; DNA: TGTGCCAGCAGCTTGGACCTAGCGTCCTACAATGAGCAGTTCTTC; CDR3: CASSLDLASYNEQFF
size: -; D: TRBD1; V: TRBV18; J: TRBJ1-2; DNA: TGTGCCAGCTCACCGGGGACAGGACAGAACTACTATGGCTACACCTTC; CDR3: CASSPGTGQNYYGYTF
size: -; D: -; V: TRBV11-2; J: TRBJ1-4; DNA: TGTGCCAGCAGCCAAACTGCAACTAATGAAAAACTGTTTTTT; CDR3: CASSQTATNEKLFF
size: -; D: -; V: TRBV10-3; J: TRBJ2-2; DNA: TGTGCCATCAGTGAGGGTCCCGGGGGGGAGCTGTTTTTT; CDR3: CAISEGPGGELFF
size: -; D: -; V: TRBV27; J: TRBJ1-3; DNA: TGTGCCAGCAGTATACGCTCGGTACAGCAACACTCTGGAAACACCATATATTTT; CDR3: CASSIRSVQQHSGNTIYF
size: -; D: -; V: TRBV12-3/TRBV12-4; J: TRBJ1-1; DNA: TGTGCCAGCAGTTTTTCGGGGGGCACTGAAGCTTTCTTT; CDR3: CASSFSGGTEAFF
size: -; D: TRBD2; V: TRBV2; J: TRBJ2-1; DNA: TGTGCCAGCAGGTTCCTAGCGGGGGAATACAATGAGCAGTTCTTC; CDR3: CASRFLAGEYNEQFF
size: -; D: -; V: TRBV18; J: TRBJ2-2; DNA: TGTGCCAGCTCACCAAGCCAAAGAGGTTCGAACACCGGGGAGCTGTTTTTT; CDR3: CASSPSQRGSNTGELFF
size: -; D: TRBD1; V: TRBV6-5; J: TRBJ2-7; DNA: TGTGCCAGCCGGGACAGACTAACCTACGAGCAGTACTTC; CDR3: CASRDRLTYEQYF
size: -; D: TRBD2; V: TRBV5-1; J: TRBJ2-1; DNA: TGCGCCAGCAGCCCCAGGATAGCGGGGGGGGTCTACAATGAGCAGTTCTTC; CDR3: CASSPRIAGGVYNEQFF
size: -; D: -; V: TRBV25-1; J: TRBJ2-5; DNA: TGTGCCAGCAGTGTATCACAGGGACCCCAAGAGACCCAGTACTTC; CDR3: CASSVSQGPQETQYF
size: -; D: TRBD2; V: TRBV10-3; J: TRBJ2-1; DNA: TGTGCCATCAGCAGCGGGGGGGCGGGGTCCAATGAGCAGTTCTTC; CDR3: CAISSGGAGSNEQFF
size: -; D: -; V: TRBV3-1/TRBV3-2; J: TRBJ2-2; DNA: TGTGCCAGCAGCCCAGCGGCTACCCCGGTAGGCGGGGAGCTGTTTTTT; CDR3: CASSPAATPVGGELFF
size: -; D: -; V: TRBV4-3; J: TRBJ1-6; DNA: TGCGCCAGCAGCCCTACGACAGGACGTAATTCACCCCTCCACTTT; CDR3: CASSPTTGRNSPLHF
size: -; D: TRBD2; V: TRBV7-9; J: TRBJ2-7; DNA: TGTGCCAGCAGCAGCGCGGCTAGCGGGGGGGACCTTACCTACGAGCAGTACTTC; CDR3: CASSSAASGGDLTYEQYF
size: few; D: TRBD2; V: TRBV5-4; J: TRBJ2-1; DNA: TGTGCCAGCGCCGGCCTGGCGGGGGGGCTGTACAATGAGCAGTTCTTC; CDR3: CASAGLAGGLYNEQFF
size: -; D: TRBD2; V: TRBV6-5; J: TRBJ2-2; DNA: TGTGCCAGCAGTACCTTAGCGGGGGGCACCGGGGAGCTGTTTTTT; CDR3: CASSTLAGGTGELFF
size: -; D: -; V: TRBV6-2/TRBV6-3; J: TRBJ1-6; DNA: TGTGCCAGCAGTTACGTGGGAATGGGAGGAGGTCGGAATTCACCCCTCCACTTT; CDR3: CASSYVGMGGGRNSPLHF
size: -; D: -; V: TRBV6-5; J: TRBJ1-5; DNA: TGTGCCAGCAGTTACGACAGAGATCAGCCCCAGCATTTT; CDR3: CASSYDRDQPQHF
size: few; D: -; V: TRBV4-1; J: TRBJ1-2; DNA: TGCGCCAGCAGCCAAGATGAGGGGGTCTATGGCTACACCTTC; CDR3: CASSQDEGVYGYTF
size: -; D: TRBD1; V: TRBV7-9; J: TRBJ1-2; DNA: TGTGCCAGCAGCTACCGGGACAGGGGCTACACCTTC; CDR3: CASSYRDRGYTF
size: -; D: TRBD1; V: TRBV12-3/TRBV12-4; J: TRBJ2-5; DNA: TGTGCCAGCAGTCCGGACAGGGAGGAGACCCAGTACTTC; CDR3: CASSPDREETQYF